The text below deals with one TCR beta chain. Its matching antigen is unknown. A much more abundant neighbour one base away suggests this may be a read error. TCRdb re-analysed the multiplex PCR reads in MiXCR, keeping a single row per CDR3 protein. The sample lists around 130,000 distinct CDR3 sequences, around 20% occurring once. This record belongs to a study of breast tumors, draining lymph nodes, adjacent tissues. The study's findings and limits: Luminal-like breast cancer showed significantly higher tumor–nontumor repertoire similarity than basal-like. Compared with lymph nodes, tumors were less diverse; compared with nontumor tissue, more.

The CDR3 consists of 15 residues. Germline V gene data show CDR1 as DFQATT and CDR2 as SNEGSKA (reference sequence). Breast cancer patients provided tissue from their axillary draining lymph nodes. The sequencing sample was made of axillary lymph node tissue. The receptor's source is a female donor with breast cancer. Some clones in this sample may be carry-over from other donors' samples. This chain uses TRBV20-1 with TRBJ2-2, with 7 bases aligning to TRBD2. CDR3 sequence: CSARDQAGGTGELLF. The CDR3 DNA reads TGCAGTGCTAGAGATCAGGCCGGGGGGACCGGGGAGCTGTTGTTT.